This TCR beta chain comes out of a study of Graves' ophthalmopathy and Graves' hyperthyroidism. The germline CDR1 and CDR2 sequences are DFQATT and SNEGSKA (reference sequence). There are 16 residues in the CDR3. V dropped 6 bases and J dropped 0; count of bases not matched to a gene: 7. This clonotype was recorded at least ten times. Amplification of the TCR beta CDR3 regions used RNA transcripts (as template). First-round RT-PCR employed HTBI primers, with a second-round multiplex PCR after it. TCRdb itself ran the multiplex PCR reads through MiXCR, one entry per CDR3 protein. The sample has about 57,000 distinct CDR3 sequences, approximately 50% seen once.

The gene calls are TRBV20-1 and TRBJ2-4, with 11 bases matching TRBD2. The sequence derives from an adult woman with Graves' ophthalmopathy. The material sequenced was peripheral blood. The CDR3 loop is CSASGTSGLAKNIQYF. In DNA, the CDR3 is TGCAGTGCCTCCGGGACTAGCGGACTAGCCAAAAACATTCAGTACTTC.